The following is a T cell receptor beta chain sequence with its context. The antigen is unknown. The sample comes from a study of vaccination and CD4 T cells after COVID-19. Treatment indicated: roughly ten-day PBMC culture with coronavirus spike peptide pools or control peptides (ViraFEST assay). First, ViraFEST expanded antigen-specific T cells with peptide pools, and next it sequenced the TCRs. Peptide pools at 9.5 to 10 ug/ml, together with 7.5 to 10 IU/ml IL-2, were added to cultures of 1.5 million to 2.5 million PBMCs per well. Sequence data for DNA of cultured CD4+ T cells were generated by the Oncomine TCR Beta short-read assay. Using its own MiXCR run on the PCR reads, TCRdb lists one record per CDR3 protein. The table records about 15,000 distinct CDR3 sequences, over 30% of them present only once. After removal of 0 bases from V and 3 bases from J, the junction contained 4 bases not matched to a gene. Per germline, CDR1 SGHAT and CDR2 FQNNGV. There are 16 residues in the CDR3.

Points from the study as a whole: Reactive clonotype counts went from median around 20 after infection to around 38 after vaccination, nonsignificantly. Sampling was limited to relatively few convalescent patients, with no early post-infection timepoints studied.

Material for sequencing was cultured CD4+ T cells from blood. The TCR originated in a human donor with COVID-19. The chain employs TRBV11-2 and TRBJ2-3; 9 bases fit TRBD1. The CDR3 DNA follows: TGTGCCAGCAGCTTAGAGGGGGGACAGGGAACAGATACGCAGTATTTT. It specifies CASSLEGGQGTDTQYF.